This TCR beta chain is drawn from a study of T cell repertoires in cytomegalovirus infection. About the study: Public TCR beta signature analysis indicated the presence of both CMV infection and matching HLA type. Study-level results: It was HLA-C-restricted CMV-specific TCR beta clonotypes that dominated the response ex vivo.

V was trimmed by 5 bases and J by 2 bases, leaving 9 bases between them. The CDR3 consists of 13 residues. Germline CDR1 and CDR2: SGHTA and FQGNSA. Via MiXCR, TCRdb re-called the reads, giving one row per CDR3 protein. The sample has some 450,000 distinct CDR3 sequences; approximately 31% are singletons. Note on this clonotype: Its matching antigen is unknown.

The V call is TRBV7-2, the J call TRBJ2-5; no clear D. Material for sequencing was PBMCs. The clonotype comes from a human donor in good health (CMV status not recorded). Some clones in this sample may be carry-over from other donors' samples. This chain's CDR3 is CASSRPTQETQYF. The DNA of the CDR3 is TGTGCCAGCAGCCGACCAACGCAAGAGACCCAGTACTTC. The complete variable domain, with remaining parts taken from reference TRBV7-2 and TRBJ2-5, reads GAGVSQSPSNKVTEKGKDVELRCDPISGHTALYWYRQSLGQGLEFLIYFQGNSAPDKSGLPSDRFSAERTGGSVSTLTIQRTQQEDSAVYLCASSRPTQETQYFGPGTRLLVL.